These T cell receptor beta chains were read from a single sample in a study of shared clonotypes between healthy human individuals. Here immunoSEQ multiplex PCR was the method, and the copy in TCRdb shows in-frame clones only, minus some. Found here are some 2,000,000 clones, roughly 96% of them singletons; the top ten hold approximately 0.13%. The sequenced sample was naive CD4+ T cells sorted from blood. The origin of the receptors is a man younger than 35 in good health. Each CDR3 is given without its conserved first and last residue. The size entry is marked missing in some rows and otherwise reads once, few, many or a size class.

J gene	clone size	V gene	CDR3 protein
TRBJ2-6	.	TRBV7-2	ASSYQLAESSGANVLT
TRBJ2-1	.	TRBV7-9	ASSRTSGRAAYNEQF
TRBJ2-1	.	TRBV30	AWSVPSGGWDEQF
TRBJ2-3	.	TRBV5-1	ASSWGQGRADTQY
TRBJ2-7	once	TRBV5-1	ASSLDGPYEQY
TRBJ1-1	once	TRBV7-9	ASSRDGGEAF
TRBJ1-6	once	TRBV6-1	ASTSDRTYNSPLH
TRBJ2-7	.	TRBV6-1	ASSTRDKSYEQY
TRBJ2-1	.	TRBV2	ASTLDRDEQF
TRBJ1-5	.	TRBV7-2	ASSTGTVYSNQPQH
TRBJ1-1	.	TRBV25-1	ASSDSGNTEAF
TRBJ1-1	.	TRBV7-3	ASRRQGNTEAF
TRBJ2-1	.	TRBV28	ASSLYSQSSYNEQF
TRBJ1-6	.	TRBV27	ASSLTHTLPSPLH
TRBJ1-1	.	TRBV20-1	SARSLTEAF
TRBJ2-7	.	TRBV6-1	ASSEEDSYEQY
TRBJ1-6	.	TRBV13	ASSMVTPGGDSPLH
TRBJ2-7	.	TRBV5-1	ASSTDLGQSHEQY
TRBJ1-6	.	TRBV6-5	ASCFGRLNSPLH
TRBJ2-7	.	TRBV7-2	ASSLMTSYEQY
TRBJ1-3	.	TRBV25-1	ASSEYGSGNTIY
TRBJ2-1	.	TRBV2	ASSELTSGYNEQF
TRBJ1-6	.	TRBV6-1	ASSEVDGSPLH
TRBJ1-4	.	TRBV30	AWSVHSGGYEKLF
TRBJ2-5	.	TRBV18	ASSPQYREQETQY
TRBJ2-7	.	TRBV7-9	ASSLGQASLGQY
TRBJ1-6	.	TRBV5-4	ASSEVTGGRNSPLH
TRBJ1-6	.	TRBV25-1	ASSDGSYNSPLH
TRBJ1-2	.	TRBV30	AWRGQGLGGGYT
TRBJ1-2	.	TRBV30	AWNGGPGGYGYT
TRBJ2-3	.	TRBV5-4	ASSQTSGATDTQY
TRBJ2-3	.	TRBV10-1	ASSTGQDMNTQY
TRBJ2-6	.	TRBV19	ASIGFNREGSGANVLT
TRBJ2-3	.	TRBV5-1	ASSRQGLSTDTQY
TRBJ2-5	.	TRBV18	ASSPYQETQY
TRBJ1-4	.	TRBV6-1	ASIPGQGSEKLF
TRBJ2-1	.	TRBV5-1	ASRFSFSGNEQF
TRBJ2-3	.	TRBV5-1	ASSFGWNDRRARTDTQY
TRBJ2-3	.	TRBV2	ASTRDHTDTQY
TRBJ1-4	.	TRBV6-5	ASSPTAATNEKLF
TRBJ1-1	.	TRBV19	ASVSLGFGTEAF
TRBJ1-2	.	TRBV11-2	ASSSLQTVGNYGYT
TRBJ1-3	once	TRBV6-5	ASRQGGGNTIY
TRBJ2-7	.	TRBV10-3	AIRTTSGDLYEQY
TRBJ2-1	.	TRBV18	ASSPPLLTSGNEQF
TRBJ1-1	.	TRBV4-3	ASSQGTEQGTGNTEAF
TRBJ2-7	.	TRBV6-6	ASNEKARGAYEQY
TRBJ2-1	.	TRBV18	ASSRDTSYNEQF
TRBJ1-1	.	TRBV29-1	SVELSTEAF
TRBJ2-3	once	TRBV7-2	ASSGKGAGGTDTQY
TRBJ2-7	.	TRBV30	AWSATSGKGEQY
TRBJ2-7	.	TRBV5-1	ASSGTSGSGYEQY
TRBJ2-3	.	TRBV28	ASSQRGLGTDTQY
TRBJ1-1	.	TRBV5-1	ASTDYVGEAF
TRBJ1-2	.	TRBV19	ASMTFRMGGGYT
TRBJ2-5	once	TRBV5-1	ASSLTGGYQETQY
TRBJ2-7	once	TRBV4-1	ASSQVASTSGYEQY
TRBJ1-6	.	TRBV7-9	ASSRISYNSPLH
TRBJ1-1	few	TRBV4-3	ASSQDGVNTEAF